This is a list of T cell receptor beta chains from one sample in a study of T cell responses to AZD1222 COVID-19 vaccine. TCRdb's copy holds only in-frame clones and misses some; the assay was immunoSEQ multiplex PCR. The sample includes fewer than 200,000 clones, around 88% of them seen just once. This material consisted of peripheral blood, taken 28 days after the second AZD1222 dose. Receptor source: an adult who received the AZD1222 COVID-19 vaccine. Each CDR3 is given with its conserved first and last residue. Each record gives: D gene, V gene, J gene, clone size, CDR3 DNA, CDR3 protein. The D gene is left open where the match is weak. Only some rows state a clone size, as once, few, many or a class for expanded clones.

>-|TRBV6-2/TRBV6-3|TRBJ2-2|-
TGTGCCAGCAGTTATTTTGGCATGACGGGCGGCCCCGGGGAGCTGTTTTTT
CASSYFGMTGGPGELFF
>TRBD1|TRBV7-6|TRBJ1-1|once
TGTGCCAGCAGCACCGGACAGGGTCGGTCGGCTTTCTTT
CASSTGQGRSAFF
>-|TRBV3-1/TRBV3-2|TRBJ2-7|-
TGTGCCAGCAGCCAAGGTGCCGGGGCCACGTACTTC
CASSQGAGATYF
>TRBD1|TRBV12-5|TRBJ2-2|once
TGTGCTAGTGACACCGGGACAGGGGGAACCGGGGAGCTGTTTTTT
CASDTGTGGTGELFF
>TRBD1|TRBV27|TRBJ2-7|once
TGTGCCAGCAGGGGAGCGGGGACAGGGGGAAACGAGCAGTACTTC
CASRGAGTGGNEQYF
>-|TRBV4-3|TRBJ1-2|-
TGCGCCAGCTCTCACCAGGACAACTATGGCTACACCTTC
CASSHQDNYGYTF
>-|TRBV15|TRBJ1-5|-
TGTGCCACCAGCAGGGTACAACGGGCGGGCCCGTATAGCAATCAGCCCCAGCATTTT
CATSRVQRAGPYSNQPQHF
>-|TRBV5-1|TRBJ2-3|-
TGCGCCAGCAGCCGCCCCCAGGGGAGTTGGGATACGCAGTATTTT
CASSRPQGSWDTQYF
>-|TRBV7-9|TRBJ1-5|-
TGTGCCAGCAGCTTCGGAGGAGTTAATCAGCCCCAGCATTTT
CASSFGGVNQPQHF
>-|TRBV5-5|TRBJ2-2|-
TGTGCCAGCAGCCCCTATAGTGATAACACCGGGGAGCTGTTTTTT
CASSPYSDNTGELFF
>-|TRBV7-6|TRBJ2-2|-
TGTGCCAGCAGCCGGGAACAGCTGAACACCGGGGAGCTGTTTTTT
CASSREQLNTGELFF
>-|TRBV3-1/TRBV3-2|TRBJ2-1|-
TGTGCCAGCAGCCAATCCCCCGGGAAGGGCTACAATGGGCAGTTCTTC
CASSQSPGKGYNGQFF
>TRBD1|TRBV6-1|TRBJ1-2|once
TGTGCCAGCAGTGAAGCGCGGACAGGGGGCATTTACACCTTC
CASSEARTGGIYTF
>-|TRBV5-1|TRBJ2-5|-
TGCGCCAGCAGCTTGGGGCAGGGCCAAGAGACCCAGTACTTC
CASSLGQGQETQYF
>-|TRBV12-5|TRBJ1-6|-
TGTGCTAGTGGTTCGTTTGGACCATCCTATAATTCACCCCTCCACTTT
CASGSFGPSYNSPLHF
>-|TRBV9|TRBJ1-2|-
TGTGCCAGCAGCGTAGCTCAGGGAGAAGTACATGGCTACACCTTC
CASSVAQGEVHGYTF
>-|TRBV12-2|TRBJ1-1|-
TGTGCAAGTCTCAATGGGGGGCACGACACTGAAGCTTTCTTT
CASLNGGHDTEAFF
>TRBD2|TRBV7-8|TRBJ2-2|-
TGTGCCAGCAGCCCTAGACTAGCGGGGGTGAAAGGGGAGCTGTTTTTT
CASSPRLAGVKGELFF
>TRBD1|TRBV5-4|TRBJ1-2|-
TGTGCCAGCAGCCAGGACAGGTTCTATGGCTACACCTTC
CASSQDRFYGYTF
>-|TRBV4-1|TRBJ1-4|-
TGCGCCAGCAGCCGACAACTGGGTGTAACTAATGAAAAACTGTTTTTT
CASSRQLGVTNEKLFF
>TRBD1|TRBV6-5|TRBJ1-1|-
TGTGCCAGCAGGGACAGGGGATTCACTGAAGCTTTCTTT
CASRDRGFTEAFF
>-|TRBV5-4|TRBJ2-7|few
TGTGCCAGCAGCTTGGGAGGGAACAAGCACGAGCAGTACTTC
CASSLGGNKHEQYF
>TRBD1|TRBV6-5|TRBJ2-7|-
TGTGCCAGCAGAATGGACAGGGGTTCCTACGAGCAGTACTTC
CASRMDRGSYEQYF
>-|TRBV28|TRBJ2-5|-
TGTGCCAGCAGTTTGGGGGGTCGGGAGACCCAGTACTTC
CASSLGGRETQYF
>TRBD1|TRBV10-3|TRBJ1-1|once
TGTGCCATCAGTGAGGGACAGGGGTTCACTGAAGCTTTCTTT
CAISEGQGFTEAFF
>TRBD2|TRBV3-1/TRBV3-2|TRBJ2-7|-
TGTGCCAGCAGCCCGGGGGGGTTCTACGAGCAGTACTTC
CASSPGGFYEQYF
>-|TRBV13|TRBJ1-4|-
TGTGCCAGCAGACAGGTGACTAATGAAAAACTGTTTTTT
CASRQVTNEKLFF
>TRBD1|TRBV19|TRBJ2-2|-
TGTGCCAGTAGTACCGGGACAGGGGGCTTCGGGGAGCTGTTTTTT
CASSTGTGGFGELFF